The clone carrying this TCR beta chain was seen just once. Its antigen remains unidentified. The assay was immunoSEQ multiplex PCR, and TCRdb's table has in-frame clones only and misses some. The profile covers fewer than 50,000 clones, with about nine tenths appearing a single time and 5.9% taken by the ten largest. Time point given: recipient sample about 28 days before transplant, after cytoreduction. This sample is part of a study of T cell clonotyping in hematopoietic cell transplantation. General study points: Few recipient clonotypes overlapped donors; over 95% were de novo at given depth.

Germline CDR1 reads MNHEY; CDR2 reads SVGAGI. The CDR3 sequence is 12 residues long. The V gene lost 0 bases and the J gene lost 9 bases, with 6 bases spanning the gap. The chain combines TRBV6-5 with TRBJ2-1; D gene uncertain. Sequenced here: peripheral blood mononuclear cells, sampled before stem cell transplant. The clonotype comes from a man aged 55 to 70 with biphenotypic leukemia. Some clones in this sample may be carry-over from other donors' samples. CDR3 in amino acids: CASSYSIGEQFF. The CDR3 DNA follows: TGTGCCAGCAGTTACTCGATTGGTGAGCAGTTCTTC.